Below, 12 T cell receptor beta chains from the same sample are listed, as sequenced in a study of T cells in narcolepsy. TCRdb's copy holds only in-frame clones and misses some; the assay was immunoSEQ multiplex PCR. The top ten hold around 1% of the sample, which has about 37,000 clones, 75% to 90% seen once. Sequenced: memory (CD45RA-) CD4+ T cells from blood. These TCRs come from a human donor in good health.

The CDR3 loop reads CASRGTATNYGYTF. The CDR3 DNA reads TGTGCCAGCAGGGGGACAGCCACTAACTATGGCTACACCTTC. J is TRBJ1-2 and V is TRBV2, with 7 bases lining up with TRBD1. The V gene end was trimmed by 6 bases and the J gene end by 0 bases; junction bases not matched to a gene: 4. The CDR3 consists of 14 residues. Germline CDR1 is SNHLY and CDR2 is FYNNEI.

The chain couples TRBV20-1 to TRBJ2-7, with D possibly matching TRBD2 (5 bases). V was trimmed by 3 bases and J by 6 bases, leaving 9 bases between them. From germline, CDR1 is DFQATT and CDR2 SNEGSKA (reference sequence). The CDR3 has 11 amino acids. CDR3 sequence: CSASPRGEQYF. CDR3 sequence (DNA): TGCAGTGCTAGCCCCCGGGGCGAGCAGTACTTC.

The J gene is TRBJ1-1, the V gene TRBV4-3; TRBD1 is a possible D gene (6 bases). Germline V gene sequence: CDR1 LGHNA, CDR2 YSLEER. This CDR3 spans 13 amino acids. V was clipped by 4 bases and J by 0 bases, with 6 bases between them. The CDR3 reads CASSRTVNTEAFF. The CDR3 DNA reads TGCGCCAGCAGCCGGACAGTGAACACTGAAGCTTTCTTT.

The gene calls are TRBV6-5 and TRBJ2-1; D is possibly TRBD2 (6 bases). Germline loops: CDR1 MNHEY, CDR2 SVGAGI. The CDR3 has 12 amino acids. The V end lost 7 bases, the J end lost 10 bases, and 14 bases lay between the germline ends. Written as DNA, the CDR3 is TGTGCCAGCACCTACGGGACTTCCGAGCAGTTCTTC. This sequence encodes CASTYGTSEQFF.

This clone was seen only a few times. The rearrangement joins TRBV28 to TRBJ2-3, with 7 positions matching TRBD2. The ends lost 3 bases at V and 5 bases at J; junction bases unmatched: 8. Germline CDR1 and CDR2: MDHEN and SYDVKM. The CDR3 runs 15 residues. The chain's CDR3 is CASSLEGGPQDTQYF. In nucleotides, the CDR3 is TGTGCCAGCAGTTTGGAGGGAGGGCCGCAAGATACGCAGTATTTT.

Here the CDR3 DNA reads TGTGCCAGCAGCTTGGATTGGGCGAACGATGAGCAGTTCTTC. It yields the protein CASSLDWANDEQFF. This chain joins TRBV5-4 and TRBJ2-1; D unresolved. CDR1 SGHNT and CDR2 YYREEE come from the germline V gene (reference sequence). This CDR3 is built from 14 residues. V was clipped by 0 bases and J by 8 bases, with 12 bases between them.

This clone appeared once. V gene TRBV5-4 combines with J gene TRBJ2-3; 9 nucleotides line up with TRBD1. CDR3 size: 16 residues. Unmatched junction bases numbered 10, after V lost 6 bases and J lost 2 bases. The germline CDR1 and CDR2 sequences are SGHNT and YYREEE (reference sequence). As DNA, the CDR3 is TGTGCCAGCACCGGAAGGACAGGGGCAAACACAGATACGCAGTATTTT. This encodes CASTGRTGANTDTQYF.

The rearrangement uses TRBV6-6 and TRBJ1-1; unclear D gene. The V gene's germline CDR1 is MNHNY and CDR2 SVGAGI (reference sequence). The CDR3 consists of 11 residues. V shed 7 bases and J shed 6 bases, with 9 bases lying between them. CDR3 sequence (DNA): TGTGCCAGCACTCTAAGATCTGAAGCTTTCTTT. Its translation is CASTLRSEAFF.

V is TRBV5-1 and J is TRBJ2-3; 8 bases line up with TRBD1. Germline values: CDR1 SGHRS, CDR2 YFSETQ. The CDR3 contains 14 residues. V lost 7 bases to trimming and J lost 1 base; unmatched junction nucleotides: 5. CDR3 amino acids: CASGLDRGTDTQYF. CDR3 coding DNA: TGCGCCAGCGGCCTGGACAGGGGCACAGATACGCAGTATTTT.

The chain has TRBV7-2 and TRBJ2-1; D remains ambiguous. V dropped 1 base and J dropped 6 bases, with 4 bases sitting between them. The V gene's germline CDR1 is SGHTA and CDR2 FQGNSA. The CDR3 consists of 12 residues. The CDR3 DNA reads TGTGCCAGCAGCTTAGAGGTCAATGAGCAGTTCTTC. This sequence encodes CASSLEVNEQFF.

This chain uses TRBV5-6 with TRBJ2-1; 9 bases are a match to TRBD2. Germline assignment: CDR1 SGHDT and CDR2 YYEEEE. CDR3 size: 14 residues. V was pared by 5 bases and J by 12 bases, with 12 bases of the junction left unmatched. Here the CDR3 DNA reads TGTGCCAGCAGTCCCGGGACTAGCTTTAATCGGCAGTTCTTC. Its translation: CASSPGTSFNRQFF.

The table lists this clone with a few counts. V is TRBV4-2 and J is TRBJ2-1, with 10 bases aligning to TRBD1. The trim removed 2 bases at V and 8 bases at J, leaving 6 bases unmatched. CDR1 and CDR2 (germline): LGHNA, YNFKEQ. The length of the CDR3 is 15 residues. The CDR3 DNA follows: TGTGCCAGCAGCCAAATCCGGGACAGGGGAGATGAGCAGTTCTTC. Translated: CASSQIRDRGDEQFF.